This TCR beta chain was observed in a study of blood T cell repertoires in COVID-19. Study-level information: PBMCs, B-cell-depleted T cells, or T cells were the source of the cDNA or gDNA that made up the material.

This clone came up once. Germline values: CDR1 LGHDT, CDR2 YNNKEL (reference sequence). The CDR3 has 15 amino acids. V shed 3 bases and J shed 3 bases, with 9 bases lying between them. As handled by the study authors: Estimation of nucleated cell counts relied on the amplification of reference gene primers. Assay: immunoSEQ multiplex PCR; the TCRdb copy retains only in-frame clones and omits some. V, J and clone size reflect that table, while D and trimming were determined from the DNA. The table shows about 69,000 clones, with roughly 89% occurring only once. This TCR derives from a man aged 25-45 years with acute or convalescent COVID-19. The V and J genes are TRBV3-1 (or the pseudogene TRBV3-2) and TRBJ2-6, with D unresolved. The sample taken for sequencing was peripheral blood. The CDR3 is CASSHTAYGANVLTF. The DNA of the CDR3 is TGTGCCAGCAGCCATACAGCTTATGGGGCCAACGTCCTGACTTTC.